The 23 T cell receptor beta chains below were found in one sample sequenced in a study of cytomegalovirus exposure and HLA in healthy donors. PCR used 60 Vbeta primers and 13 Jbeta primers. Generated by immunoSEQ multiplex PCR, the TCRdb table keeps only in-frame clones and is missing some. The sample carries roughly 120,000 clones, approximately 80% recorded once. Input material: PBMCs. Receptor source: a young woman in good health and CMV-seronegative.

The chain joins TRBV11-3 to TRBJ2-1, with D possibly being TRBD2 (7 bases). From germline, CDR1 is SGHNT and CDR2 YENEEA. V was shortened by 1 base and J by 1 base, with 11 bases between the two germline ends. This CDR3 contains 16 residues. In DNA form, the CDR3 reads TGTGCCAGCAGCTTAGGGAGGGGGGGTTCCTACAATGAGCAGTTCTTC. As protein: CASSLGRGGSYNEQFF.

This clone has a handful of counts. This chain links TRBV5-1 with TRBJ1-5; tentatively, D is TRBD1 (6 bases). The V gene's germline CDR1 is SGHRS and CDR2 YFSETQ. The CDR3 runs 13 residues. Trimming took off 4 bases at V and 10 bases at J, with 15 bases between the two ends. The CDR3 DNA reads TGCGCCAGCAGCGGGGGGGAGGGGACACCCCAGCATTTT. Translation gives CASSGGEGTPQHF. Variable domain in full (rest from reference TRBV5-1 and TRBJ1-5): KAGVTQTPRYLIKTRGQQVTLSCSPISGHRSVSWYQQTPGQGLQFLFEYFSETQRNKGNFPGRFSGRQFSNSRSEMNVSTLELGDSALYLCASSGGEGTPQHFGDGTRLSIL.

The chain uses TRBV5-4 and TRBJ1-2, with 7 bases lining up with TRBD1. Germline assignment: CDR1 SGHNT and CDR2 YYREEE (reference sequence). Trimming cost V 4 bases and J 8 bases; bases outside gene matches: 5. The CDR3 has 12 amino acids. The CDR3 loop reads CASSVGTDGYTF. Here the CDR3 DNA reads TGTGCCAGCAGCGTGGGGACAGACGGCTACACCTTC.

The chain joins TRBV2 to TRBJ1-2; TRBD1 matches at 9 bases. V lost 4 bases, J lost 4 bases, and 10 bases stayed unmatched. The germline V gene has CDR1 SNHLY and CDR2 FYNNEI. The CDR3 is 16 residues long. The CDR3 is CASSGPGTGFGYGYTF. As DNA, the CDR3 is TGTGCCAGCAGTGGGCCCGGGACAGGGTTCGGCTATGGCTACACCTTC.

This clone has a handful of counts. The rearrangement uses TRBV7-2 and TRBJ2-1, with TRBD2 matching over 9 bases. The CDR3 sequence is 15 residues long. The V and J ends lost 4 bases and 4 bases, in that order; junction bases with no gene match: 5. CDR1 and CDR2 from the germline V gene are SGHTA and FQGNSA. This CDR3 reads CASSSTSGIYNEQFF. DNA for the CDR3: TGTGCCAGCAGCTCGACTAGCGGAATATACAATGAGCAGTTCTTC. The variable domain in full, completed from reference TRBV7-2 and TRBJ2-1, reads GAGVSQSPSNKVTEKGKDVELRCDPISGHTALYWYRQSLGQGLEFLIYFQGNSAPDKSGLPSDRFSAERTGGSVSTLTIQRTQQEDSAVYLCASSSTSGIYNEQFFGPGTRLTVL.

This clone was counted a single time. This chain joins TRBV2 and TRBJ2-7; 7 positions match TRBD2. Germline V gene data show CDR1 as SNHLY and CDR2 as FYNNEI. V shed 6 bases, J shed 0 bases, and the junction held 2 bases outside the gene matches. This CDR3 has 13 residues. In DNA form, the CDR3 reads TGTGCCAGCAGGGGGGGGAGCTCCTACGAGCAGTACTTC. It codes for CASRGGSSYEQYF. The full variable domain, its missing parts supplied by reference TRBV2 and TRBJ2-7, is EPEVTQTPSHQVTQMGQEVILRCVPISNHLYFYWYRQILGQKVEFLVSFYNNEISEKSEIFDDQFSVERPDGSNFTLKIRSTKLEDSAMYFCASRGGSSYEQYFGPGTRLTVT.

The chain has TRBV4-1 and TRBJ2-7; tentatively, D is TRBD1 (6 bases). Trimming removed 2 bases from V and 0 bases from J, with 8 bases in between. From germline, CDR1 is MGHRA and CDR2 YSYEKL. The CDR3 is 14 residues long. The CDR3 nucleotides read TGCGCCAGCAGCCAACCGGACAGCTCCTACGAGCAGTACTTC. Translating it yields CASSQPDSSYEQYF.

The rearrangement links TRBV21-1 to TRBJ1-2; the table's D call of TRBD1 was not tested on the DNA. TRBV21-1 is described as a pseudogene. The CDR3 loop spans 19 amino acids. CDR3 residues: CASSQKGWGQGCANYGYTF. The CDR3 DNA follows: TGTGCCAGCAGCCAAAAAGGGTGGGGACAGGGCTGTGCTAACTATGGCTACACCTTC.

The sample holds a few counts of this clone. The CDR3 DNA is TGTGCCAGCAGCGACTACCCCTCTGGGGCCAACGTCCTGACTTTC. Protein: CASSDYPSGANVLTF. The chain couples TRBV14 to TRBJ2-6; possibly TRBD2 for D (5 bases). Per germline, CDR1 SGHDN and CDR2 FVKESK. With 5 bases removed from V and 0 bases from J, the gap between germline ends came to 8 bases. The CDR3 runs to 15 residues.

The V and J genes are TRBV2 and TRBJ2-2; TRBD2 might be the D (7 bases). Germline lookup yields CDR1 SNHLY and CDR2 FYNNEI. V was cut by 4 bases and J by 4 bases, with 16 bases left in between. CDR3 length: 16 amino acids. The CDR3, as DNA: TGTGCCAGCAGTGCGTCCGGCGGGGGCCCCACCGGGGAGCTGTTTTTT. Translation: CASSASGGGPTGELFF.

J is TRBJ1-1 and V is TRBV19; 12 positions agree with TRBD1. Germline CDR1 and CDR2: LNHDA and SQIVND (reference sequence). Trimming removed 2 bases from V and 4 bases from J; junction bases left unmatched: 5. The CDR3 contains 16 residues. CDR3 nucleotide sequence: TGTGCCAGTAGTATAAGGGGGACAGGGGGCTTCACTGAAGCTTTCTTT. Amino acids: CASSIRGTGGFTEAFF.

This chain uses TRBV7-2 with TRBJ1-1; 8 bases are shared with TRBD1. This CDR3 has 15 residues. Germline V gene sequence: CDR1 SGHTA, CDR2 FQGNSA. Trimming at V came to 5 bases and at J to 0 bases, leaving 5 bases not matched to a gene. The CDR3 bases are TGTGCCAGCAGCCCCGGACAGGGTTTGAACACTGAAGCTTTCTTT. This codes for CASSPGQGLNTEAFF. Filled out from reference TRBV7-2 and TRBJ1-1, the complete variable domain reads GAGVSQSPSNKVTEKGKDVELRCDPISGHTALYWYRQSLGQGLEFLIYFQGNSAPDKSGLPSDRFSAERTGGSVSTLTIQRTQQEDSAVYLCASSPGQGLNTEAFFGQGTRLTVV.

This chain joins TRBV2 and TRBJ2-2; 9 nucleotides line up with TRBD1. The CDR3 spans 15 residues. In germline, CDR1 is SNHLY, CDR2 FYNNEI. V shed 7 bases and J 11 bases; nucleotides not matched to a gene: 14. The CDR3 sequence: CASNNRDRATQELFF. As DNA, the CDR3 is TGTGCCAGCAATAACCGGGACAGGGCAACCCAAGAGCTGTTTTTT.

This chain links TRBV4-1 with TRBJ1-5; D is possibly TRBD1 (5 bases). The CDR3 is made up of 16 amino acids. The V end was cut by 1 base, the J end by 7 bases, with 17 bases between. Germline V lookup: CDR1 MGHRA, CDR2 YSYEKL. The CDR3 is CASSQVKGSKKQPQHF. The DNA of the CDR3 is TGCGCCAGCAGCCAAGTGAAGGGGTCGAAAAAGCAGCCCCAGCATTTT.

This chain uses TRBV13 with TRBJ2-1; 8 nucleotides match TRBD1. Germline assignment: CDR1 PRHDT and CDR2 FYEKMQ (reference sequence). J gave up 4 bases and V 5 bases, and 7 bases lay outside the gene matches. This CDR3 has 15 residues. CDR3 sequence: CASSPDRGQYNEQFF. For the CDR3, the DNA is TGTGCCAGCAGCCCTGACAGGGGTCAATACAATGAGCAGTTCTTC.

In this sample, this clone turned up once. The rearrangement uses TRBV27 and TRBJ2-1; 7 nucleotides line up with TRBD2. The germline gives CDR1 MNHEY, CDR2 SMNVEV (reference sequence). Trimming cost V 4 bases and J 7 bases; bases outside gene matches: 4. This CDR3 comprises 13 residues. The CDR3 DNA reads as TGTGCCAGCAGTTACAGCGGGGCGAATGAGCAGTTCTTC. It is translated as CASSYSGANEQFF.

Concerning this clone: This CDR3 is also generated by other DNA sequences in the sample. The rearrangement links TRBV27 to TRBJ2-7; D is possibly TRBD2 (7 bases). The germline CDR1 and CDR2 sequences are MNHEY and SMNVEV (reference sequence). The V gene lost 3 bases and the J gene lost 4 bases, with 10 bases spanning the gap. The CDR3 has 13 residues. The CDR3 spells CASSLGGGYEQYF. CDR3 nucleotide sequence: TGTGCCAGCAGTTTGGGAGGGGGGTACGAGCAGTACTTC.

The chain couples TRBV6-6 to TRBJ1-5, with 10 bases matching TRBD1. The CDR3 totals 16 residues. V was clipped by 7 bases and J by 0 bases; unmatched bases: 6. Germline-derived CDR1 and CDR2 are MNHNY and SVGAGI (reference sequence). CDR3 bases: TGTGCCAGCACCTCGACAGGGGGCCTTAGCAATCAGCCCCAGCATTTT. Its translation: CASTSTGGLSNQPQHF.

This clone was recorded many times. This chain links TRBV19 with TRBJ1-1; 9 bases are a match to TRBD1. The ends lost 5 bases at V and 3 bases at J; junction bases unmatched: 13. Germline V gene data show CDR1 as LNHDA and CDR2 as SQIVND (reference sequence). The CDR3 extends over 17 amino acids. CDR3 region: CASSPGTGSPSHTEAFF. The CDR3 DNA is TGTGCCAGTAGTCCCGGGACAGGGTCCCCTTCACACACTGAAGCTTTCTTT. The complete variable domain, with remaining parts taken from reference TRBV19 and TRBJ1-1, reads DGGITQSPKYLFRKEGQNVTLSCEQNLNHDAMYWYRQDPGQGLRLIYYSQIVNDFQKGDIAEGYSVSREKKESFPLTVTSAQKNPTAFYLCASSPGTGSPSHTEAFFGQGTRLTVV.

J is TRBJ2-3 and V is TRBV7-3; perhaps TRBD2 as D (6 bases). This CDR3 comprises 14 residues. V was cut by 5 bases and J by 5 bases, with 14 bases left in between. Per germline, CDR1 SGHTA and CDR2 FQGTGA. The CDR3 region is CASSLRTKEDTQYF. DNA for the CDR3: TGTGCCAGCAGCCTAAGGACTAAAGAAGATACGCAGTATTTT.

The chain carries TRBV5-1 and TRBJ1-1, with 7 bases that match TRBD1. CDR3 length: 14 residues. Germline values: CDR1 SGHRS, CDR2 YFSETQ. Unmatched junction bases numbered 0, after V lost 0 bases and J lost 1 base. The CDR3 spells CASSLGDRNTEAFF. CDR3 DNA sequence: TGCGCCAGCAGCTTGGGGGACAGGAACACTGAAGCTTTCTTT.

The chain is built from TRBV6-4 and TRBJ2-7; D ambiguous. V shed 8 bases and J shed 0 bases, with 20 bases lying between them. CDR1 MRHNA and CDR2 SNTAGT come from the germline V gene. The length of the CDR3 is 16 residues. CDR3 sequence: CASSTDAIRSSYEQYF. CDR3 coding DNA: TGTGCCAGCTCTACCGATGCTATAAGGAGCTCCTACGAGCAGTACTTC.

The V and J genes are TRBV15 and TRBJ2-6, with D uncertain. Trimming removed 0 bases from V and 3 bases from J, with 3 bases in between. Germline lookup yields CDR1 LNHNV and CDR2 YYDKDF (reference sequence). The CDR3 is made up of 14 amino acids. The CDR3 protein is CATSRDSGANVLTF. As DNA, the CDR3 is TGTGCCACCAGCAGAGACAGTGGGGCCAACGTCCTGACTTTC. The whole variable domain, remainder taken from reference TRBV15 and TRBJ2-6, is DAMVIQNPRYQVTQFGKPVTLSCSQTLNHNVMYWYQQKSSQAPKLLFHYYDKDFNNEADTPDNFQSRRPNTSFCFLDIRSPGLGDTAMYLCATSRDSGANVLTFGAGSRLTVL.